These 29 T cell receptor beta chains came from one sample sequenced in a study of blood T cell repertoires in COVID-19. Repertoires were generated with immunoSEQ multiplex PCR, while TCRdb's copy carries only in-frame clones and drops some. The sample has about 180,000 clones; 70% to 80% are singletons. Source material: PBMCs or T cells enriched from blood (not recorded which). Receptors originate from a man between 60 and 75 years old who had been exposed to COVID-19.

This clone has a single count. The chain's CDR3 is CASSQDGDRQRTQQYF. In nucleotides, the CDR3 is TGTGCCAGCAGCCAAGATGGGGACAGGCAAAGAACTCAGCAGTACTTC. This chain uses TRBV14 with TRBJ2-7, with 8 bases that match TRBD1. In germline, CDR1 is SGHDN, CDR2 FVKESK. The CDR3 is 16 amino acids. Germline trimming cut 0 bases from V and 8 bases from J; bases unmatched to any gene: 12. The entire variable domain, with the rest obtained from reference TRBV14 and TRBJ2-7, is as follows: EAGVTQFPSHSVIEKGQTVTLRCDPISGHDNLYWYRRVMGKEIKFLLHFVKESKQDESGMPNNRFLAERTGGTYSTLKVQPAELEDSGVYFCASSQDGDRQRTQQYFGPGTRLTVT.

The chain carries TRBV9 and TRBJ2-1; possibly TRBD1 for D (5 bases). Germline V gene data show CDR1 as SGDLS and CDR2 as YYNGEE. V was cut by 3 bases and J by 1 base, with 14 bases left in between. The CDR3 is 16 residues long. This chain's CDR3 is CASSGTGFESYNEQFF. CDR3 in DNA: TGTGCCAGCAGCGGAACAGGTTTTGAATCCTACAATGAGCAGTTCTTC.

The chain couples TRBV18 to TRBJ2-5; D might be TRBD1 (5 bases). The CDR3 runs 13 residues. Looked up from germline, CDR1 is KGHSH and CDR2 is LQKENI. V was clipped by 5 bases and J by 5 bases, with 12 bases between them. CDR3 in DNA: TGTGCCAGCTCATTCAGGGTTGAGGAGACCCAGTACTTC. This translates into CASSFRVEETQYF.

CDR3: CAWSIRGRTGNTIYF. The CDR3 DNA sequence: TGTGCCTGGAGTATCCGGGGTAGGACTGGAAACACCATATATTTT. This chain joins TRBV30 and TRBJ1-3; no clear D. The V end was cut by 2 bases, the J end by 2 bases, with 13 bases between. There are 15 residues in the CDR3. The germline V gene has CDR1 GTSNPN and CDR2 SVGIG (reference sequence).

J is TRBJ2-3 and V is TRBV7-2, with 11 positions matching TRBD1. V gave up 2 bases and J gave up 4 bases; unmatched junction bases: 2. CDR1 is SGHTA and CDR2 is FQGNSA in the germline V gene. This CDR3 is built from 15 residues. CDR3 loop: CASSLRGQGADTQYF. The CDR3, as DNA: TGTGCCAGCAGCTTACGGGGACAGGGGGCAGATACGCAGTATTTT.

This chain uses TRBV30 with TRBJ2-2, with 11 nucleotides matching TRBD1. Germline V gene data show CDR1 as GTSNPN and CDR2 as SVGIG (reference sequence). The CDR3 is 16 residues long. J was trimmed by 8 bases and V by 6 bases; bases with no gene match: 14. The CDR3 protein is CACPSGQGVLKGELFF. CDR3 in DNA: TGTGCCTGTCCTTCGGGACAGGGGGTTCTCAAGGGGGAGCTGTTTTTT.

The chain recombines TRBV14 with TRBJ2-7, with D maybe TRBD2 (6 bases). V was cut by 1 base and J by 6 bases, with 19 bases left in between. This CDR3 contains 16 residues. The germline V gene has CDR1 SGHDN and CDR2 FVKESK. In nucleotides, the CDR3 is TGTGCCAGCAGCCAAGGAGGCGCGGGACTCAGGGCCGAGCAGTACTTC. This codes for CASSQGGAGLRAEQYF.

This clone has just a few counts. The genes are TRBV6-5 and TRBJ1-2, with D uncertain. This CDR3 comprises 12 residues. CDR1 is MNHEY, CDR2 SVGAGI, per germline. Trimming stripped 5 bases from V and 8 bases from J, with 12 bases between. The chain's CDR3 is CASSRSGLGYTF. CDR3 nucleotide sequence: TGTGCCAGCAGTAGGAGCGGACTCGGCTACACCTTC.

J is TRBJ2-1 and V is TRBV24-1, with D possibly being TRBD2 (6 bases). The CDR3 runs to 13 residues. Germline CDR1 is KGHDR and CDR2 is SFDVKD. Trimming left V 9 bases short and J 3 bases short, with 11 bases between. The CDR3 here is CATGNSGYNEQFF. DNA of the CDR3: TGTGCCACCGGAAATAGCGGCTACAATGAGCAGTTCTTC.

This rearrangement joins TRBV9 to TRBJ2-2, with TRBD1 matching 10 bases. Germline values: CDR1 SGDLS, CDR2 YYNGEE. The CDR3 length is 16 residues. V gave up 3 bases and J gave up 4 bases; unmatched junction bases: 6. The CDR3 region has the DNA TGTGCCAGCAGCGCGGGACAGGGGAAGTTCACCGGGGAGCTGTTTTTT. It specifies CASSAGQGKFTGELFF. The full variable domain, in which reference TRBV9 and TRBJ2-2 provide the parts outside the CDR3, is DSGVTQTPKHLITATGQRVTLRCSPRSGDLSVYWYQQSLDQGLQFLIQYYNGEERAKGNILERFSAQQFPDLHSELNLSSLELGDSALYFCASSAGQGKFTGELFFGEGSRLTVL.

CDR3 region: CASSIGSGQGALNNEKLFF. CDR3 nucleotide sequence: TGTGCCAGTAGTATCGGTTCGGGGCAGGGGGCCCTAAATAATGAAAAACTGTTTTTT. The V and J genes are TRBV19 and TRBJ1-4; 8 nucleotides agree with TRBD1. The CDR3 length is 19 residues. CDR1 is LNHDA and CDR2 is SQIVND in the germline V gene (reference sequence). The V segment lost 3 bases and the J segment 4 bases; nucleotides outside the gene matches: 16. The whole variable domain, remainder taken from reference TRBV19 and TRBJ1-4, is DGGITQSPKYLFRKEGQNVTLSCEQNLNHDAMYWYRQDPGQGLRLIYYSQIVNDFQKGDIAEGYSVSREKKESFPLTVTSAQKNPTAFYLCASSIGSGQGALNNEKLFFGSGTQLSVL.

This clone was seen only once. This chain links TRBV6-4 with TRBJ2-7; 9 nucleotides match TRBD1. Trimming at V came to 6 bases and at J to 2 bases, leaving 20 bases not matched to a gene. The CDR3 is made up of 19 amino acids. Germline V gene lookup returns CDR1 MRHNA and CDR2 SNTAGT. DNA for the CDR3: TGTGCCAGCAGGCCGGGACAGGGAGTAATCGGCGGGAGACCCTACGAGCAGTACTTC. Amino acids: CASRPGQGVIGGRPYEQYF.

Note on this clone: Other DNA sequences of this sample code for an identical CDR3. This sequence joins TRBV7-7 and TRBJ2-3; TRBD1 matches 7 bases. Germline trimming cut 3 bases from V and 3 bases from J; bases unmatched to any gene: 6. CDR1 is SSHAT and CDR2 is FNYEAQ in the germline V gene (reference sequence). CDR3 length: 15 residues. The CDR3 sequence is CASSLGRGRTDTQYF. For the CDR3, the DNA is TGTGCCAGCAGCTTGGGTAGGGGGCGGACAGATACGCAGTATTTT.

The chain combines TRBV14 with TRBJ1-1; D perhaps matches TRBD1 (6 bases). The germline CDR1 and CDR2 sequences are SGHDN and FVKESK. The CDR3 loop spans 15 amino acids. V lost 1 base and J 3 bases, leaving 12 bases between the germline ends. CDR3 residues: CASSQGAGVHTEAFF. The CDR3, as DNA: TGTGCCAGCAGCCAAGGCGCAGGGGTACACACTGAAGCTTTCTTT.

The chain joins TRBV19 to TRBJ2-3, with TRBD2 identical over 7 bases. The trim removed 5 bases at V and 3 bases at J, leaving 14 bases unmatched. This CDR3 region has 17 residues. The germline V gene has CDR1 LNHDA and CDR2 SQIVND (reference sequence). The chain's CDR3 is CASSSERVAGRTDTQYF. CDR3 bases: TGTGCCAGTAGTTCGGAACGAGTAGCGGGCAGAACAGATACGCAGTATTTT. The whole variable domain, filled in from reference TRBV19 and TRBJ2-3, reads DGGITQSPKYLFRKEGQNVTLSCEQNLNHDAMYWYRQDPGQGLRLIYYSQIVNDFQKGDIAEGYSVSREKKESFPLTVTSAQKNPTAFYLCASSSERVAGRTDTQYFGPGTRLTVL.

In this sample, this clone turned up a few times. The chain is built from TRBV7-2 and TRBJ2-2; 7 nucleotides line up with TRBD1. The CDR3 has 14 residues. CDR1 and CDR2 from the germline V gene are SGHTA and FQGNSA. V shed 5 bases and J 6 bases; nucleotides not matched to a gene: 6. The CDR3 region is CASSALDRAGELFF. The CDR3 DNA reads as TGTGCCAGCAGCGCTCTTGACAGGGCCGGGGAGCTGTTTTTT.

The rearrangement uses TRBV19 and TRBJ2-7; 9 bases are a match to TRBD1. This CDR3 comprises 13 residues. Per the germline V gene, CDR1 is LNHDA and CDR2 is SQIVND (reference sequence). The junction had 1 base not matched to a gene; V was cut back by 4 bases and J by 3 bases. The CDR3 coding sequence is TGTGCCAGTAGTAAGACAGGGGGCTACGAGCAGTACTTC. This sequence encodes CASSKTGGYEQYF.

The rearrangement uses TRBV10-2 and TRBJ2-7; D unclear. This CDR3 region has 13 residues. Germline CDR1 is WSHSY and CDR2 is SAAADI. Trimming took 2 bases from V and 3 from J, leaving 8 bases between them. CDR3 loop: CASSESPLYEQYF. CDR3 nucleotide sequence: TGCGCCAGCAGTGAGAGCCCTCTCTACGAGCAGTACTTC.

The chain couples TRBV18 to TRBJ2-1; TRBD2 matches at 15 bases. This CDR3 contains 23 residues. Trimming cost V 4 bases and J 8 bases; bases outside gene matches: 27. Per the germline V gene, CDR1 is KGHSH and CDR2 is LQKENI. This CDR3 reads CASSHTGHRVSGLAGGKTYEQFF. The CDR3 DNA follows: TGTGCCAGCTCACACACGGGACACCGAGTATCGGGACTAGCGGGAGGTAAGACGTATGAGCAGTTCTTC.

The chain is built from TRBV30 and TRBJ2-1; the D is unclear. The CDR3 is 14 amino acids. Deletions cut 1 base from V and 0 bases from J, with 7 bases between. Germline V lookup: CDR1 GTSNPN, CDR2 SVGIG (reference sequence). This CDR3 is CAWSGTSSYNEQFF. CDR3 in DNA: TGTGCCTGGAGTGGAACGAGCTCCTACAATGAGCAGTTCTTC. Variable domain in full (rest from reference TRBV30 and TRBJ2-1): SQTIHQWPATLVQPVGSPLSLECTVEGTSNPNLYWYRQAAGRGLQLLFYSVGIGQISSEVPQNLSASRPQDRQFILSSKKLLLSDSGFYLCAWSGTSSYNEQFFGPGTRLTVL.

The chain links TRBV27 to TRBJ1-5; 7 positions agree with TRBD1. The length of the CDR3 is 16 residues. V lost 5 bases, J lost 3 bases, and 10 bases stayed unmatched. CDR1 is MNHEY and CDR2 is SMNVEV in the germline V gene (reference sequence). CDR3 amino acids: CASSPLIQGNNQPQHF. CDR3 nucleotide sequence: TGTGCCAGCAGTCCACTAATACAGGGGAACAATCAGCCCCAGCATTTT.

The rearrangement uses TRBV7-2 and TRBJ2-1; possible D gene TRBD2, 5 bases. Germline V gives CDR1 SGHTA, CDR2 FQGNSA. This CDR3 comprises 14 residues. The germline V and J ends were trimmed by 1 base and 6 bases, with 10 bases remaining between them. The CDR3 region is CASSLESLANEQFF. CDR3 in DNA: TGTGCCAGCAGCTTAGAAAGTCTAGCCAATGAGCAGTTCTTC.

The chain has TRBV19 and TRBJ2-7; 7 nucleotides agree with TRBD1. Germline V gene sequence: CDR1 LNHDA, CDR2 SQIVND (reference sequence). The CDR3 consists of 12 residues. Losses at the gene ends were 4 bases for V and 5 bases for J; bases not matched to a gene: 2. The CDR3 nucleotides read TGTGCCAGTAGTACACAGGGGAACGAGCAGTACTTC. Translating gives CASSTQGNEQYF.

This clone was seen more than once but under ten times. This chain joins TRBV18 and TRBJ1-1; a possible D gene is TRBD1 (6 bases). Germline CDR1 KGHSH, CDR2 LQKENI. V was shortened by 4 bases and J by 2 bases, with 14 bases between the two germline ends. The CDR3 covers 15 residues. The CDR3 nucleotides are TGTGCCAGCTCACAAGACGGACAGTTAAACACTGAAGCTTTCTTT. Its protein is CASSQDGQLNTEAFF.

The J gene is TRBJ1-2, the V gene TRBV19; unclear D gene. The germline gives CDR1 LNHDA, CDR2 SQIVND (reference sequence). Trimming stripped 7 bases from V and 8 bases from J, with 8 bases between. This CDR3 is built from 10 residues. The CDR3 sequence: CASKEVGYTF. The CDR3 DNA reads TGTGCCAGTAAGGAGGTCGGCTACACCTTC.

The chain uses TRBV9 and TRBJ2-5; TRBD1 matches at 7 bases. Germline CDR1 and CDR2: SGDLS and YYNGEE. The length of the CDR3 is 15 residues. Unmatched junction bases numbered 8, after V lost 4 bases and J lost 2 bases. As DNA, the CDR3 is TGTGCCAGCAGCCCCGCCCGGACAGGACAAGAGACCCAGTACTTC. Protein product: CASSPARTGQETQYF.

The chain joins TRBV7-2 to TRBJ2-3, with D possibly TRBD2 on 7 matching bases. The CDR3 is 18 amino acids. Trimming removed 3 bases from V and 2 bases from J, with 21 bases in between. CDR1 and CDR2 from the germline V gene are SGHTA and FQGNSA. The CDR3 region is CASSFRGGASSLTDTQYF. Here the CDR3 DNA reads TGTGCCAGCAGCTTTAGAGGGGGGGCTAGCAGCCTCACAGATACGCAGTATTTT.

This chain links TRBV11-3 with TRBJ1-3; TRBD1 agrees at 8 bases. V trimming: 5 bases; J trimming: 2 bases; junction bases outside the gene matches: 5. CDR3 length equals 15 residues. Germline assignment: CDR1 SGHNT and CDR2 YENEEA. CDR3 sequence reads: CASSLGQGAGNTIYF. CDR3 DNA sequence: TGTGCCAGCAGCCTCGGACAGGGTGCTGGAAACACCATATATTTT.

The chain employs TRBV6-1 and TRBJ2-7; TRBD1 agrees at 7 bases. This CDR3 has 15 residues. Germline lookup yields CDR1 MNHNS and CDR2 SASEGT. J was trimmed by 2 bases and V by 1 base; bases with no gene match: 5. CDR3 protein: CASSEGTGNPYEQYF. CDR3 bases: TGTGCCAGCAGTGAAGGGACAGGCAACCCCTACGAGCAGTACTTC.